This T cell receptor (beta chain) was identified in a study of T cell responses to AZD1222 COVID-19 vaccine. Study-wide results and caveats: Receipt of two AZD1222 doses was followed by a rise in Spike-specific TCR breadth and depth. Clonal diversity was possibly underestimated, and white British individuals and females predominated among donors.

This table comes from immunoSEQ multiplex PCR, and its TCRdb copy is limited to in-frame clones, with some not included. Of about 39,000 clones in the sample, around 90% were seen once. The germline V gene encodes CDR1 MNHEY and CDR2 SMNVEV (reference sequence). The V end lost 1 base, the J end lost 5 bases, and 8 bases lay between the germline ends. This CDR3 spans 14 amino acids. In regard to this clone: Its antigen is not known.

The clonotype was recovered from an adult who received the MenACWY meningococcal vaccine as a control. V is TRBV27 and J is TRBJ2-2; possibly TRBD1 for D (5 bases). The input for sequencing was peripheral blood, taken 28 days after the second dose of the MenACWY control vaccine. CDR3 coding DNA: TGTGCCAGCAGTTTATTGTCAGGGACCGGGGAGCTGTTTTTT. Protein product: CASSLLSGTGELFF.